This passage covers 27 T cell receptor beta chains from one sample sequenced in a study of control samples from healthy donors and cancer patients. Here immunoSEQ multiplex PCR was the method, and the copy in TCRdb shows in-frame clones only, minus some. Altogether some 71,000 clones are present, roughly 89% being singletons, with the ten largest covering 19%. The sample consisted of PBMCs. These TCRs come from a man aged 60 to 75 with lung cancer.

The CDR3 nucleotides are TGTGCCAGCAGTTTGGGGGGGAAACAGCCCCAGCATTTT. It is translated as CASSLGGKQPQHF. This rearrangement joins TRBV12-3 or TRBV12-4 to TRBJ1-5, with TRBD1 as a possible D gene (5 bases). The CDR3 loop spans 13 amino acids. V was pared by 3 bases and J by 7 bases, with 10 bases between.

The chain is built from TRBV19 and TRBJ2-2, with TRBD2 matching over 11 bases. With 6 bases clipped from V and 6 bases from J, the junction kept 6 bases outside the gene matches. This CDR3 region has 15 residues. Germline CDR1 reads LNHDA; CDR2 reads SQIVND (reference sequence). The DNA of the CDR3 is TGTGCCAGTAGCCTAGCGGGGGGCCCGGCCGGGGAGCTGTTTTTT. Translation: CASSLAGGPAGELFF.

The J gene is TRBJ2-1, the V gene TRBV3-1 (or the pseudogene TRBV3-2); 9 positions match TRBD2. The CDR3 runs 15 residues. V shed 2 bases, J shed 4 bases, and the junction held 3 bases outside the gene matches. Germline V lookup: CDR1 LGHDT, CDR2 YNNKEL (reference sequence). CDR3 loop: CASSQRGGAYNEQFF. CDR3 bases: TGTGCCAGCAGCCAACGCGGGGGGGCTTACAATGAGCAGTTCTTC.

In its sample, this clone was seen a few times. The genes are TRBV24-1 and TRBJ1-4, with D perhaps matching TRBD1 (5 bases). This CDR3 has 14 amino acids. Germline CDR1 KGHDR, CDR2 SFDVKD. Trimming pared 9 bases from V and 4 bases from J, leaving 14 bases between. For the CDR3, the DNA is TGTGCCACCGCAAGTGGACATTTTAATGAAAAACTGTTTTTT. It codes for CATASGHFNEKLFF.

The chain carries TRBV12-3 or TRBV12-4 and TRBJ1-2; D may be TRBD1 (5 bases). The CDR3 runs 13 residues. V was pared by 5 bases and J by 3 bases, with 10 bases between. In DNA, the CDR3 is TGTGCCAGCAGTCCTCAGGGATACTATGGCTACACCTTC. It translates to CASSPQGYYGYTF.

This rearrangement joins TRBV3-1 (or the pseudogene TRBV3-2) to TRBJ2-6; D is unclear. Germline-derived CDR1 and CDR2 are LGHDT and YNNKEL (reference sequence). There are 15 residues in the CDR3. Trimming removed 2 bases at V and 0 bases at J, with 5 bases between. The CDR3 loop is CASSQTFSGANVLTF. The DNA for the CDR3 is TGTGCCAGCAGCCAAACATTCTCTGGGGCCAACGTCCTGACTTTC.

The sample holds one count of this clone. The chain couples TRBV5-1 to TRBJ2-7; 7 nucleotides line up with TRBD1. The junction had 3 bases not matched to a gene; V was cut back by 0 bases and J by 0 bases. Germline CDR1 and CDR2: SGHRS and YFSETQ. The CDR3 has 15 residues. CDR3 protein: CASSLGGGSSYEQYV. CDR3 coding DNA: TGCGCCAGCAGCTTGGGAGGGGGCAGCTCCTACGAGCAGTACGTC.

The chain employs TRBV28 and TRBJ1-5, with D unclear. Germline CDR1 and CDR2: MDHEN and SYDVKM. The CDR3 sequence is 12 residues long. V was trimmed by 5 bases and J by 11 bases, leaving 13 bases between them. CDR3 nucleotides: TGTGCCAGCAGTCGCCCCCTACTGACCCAGCATTTT. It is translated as CASSRPLLTQHF. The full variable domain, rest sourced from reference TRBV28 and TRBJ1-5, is DVKVTQSSRYLVKRTGEKVFLECVQDMDHENMFWYRQDPGLGLRLIYFSYDVKMKEKGDIPEGYSVSREKKERFSLILESASTNQTSMYLCASSRPLLTQHFGDGTRLSIL.

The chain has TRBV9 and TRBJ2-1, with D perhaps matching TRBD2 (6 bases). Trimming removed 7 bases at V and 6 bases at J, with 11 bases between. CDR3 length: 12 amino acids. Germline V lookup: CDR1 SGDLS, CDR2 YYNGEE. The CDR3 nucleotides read TGTGCCAGCGGAGGGCAGACCAATGAGCAGTTCTTC. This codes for CASGGQTNEQFF.

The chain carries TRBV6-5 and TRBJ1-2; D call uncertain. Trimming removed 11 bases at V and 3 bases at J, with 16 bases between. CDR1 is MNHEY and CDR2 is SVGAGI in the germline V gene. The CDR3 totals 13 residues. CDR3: CASQAVPYYGYTF. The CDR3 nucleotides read TGTGCCTCCCAGGCAGTTCCCTACTATGGCTACACCTTC.

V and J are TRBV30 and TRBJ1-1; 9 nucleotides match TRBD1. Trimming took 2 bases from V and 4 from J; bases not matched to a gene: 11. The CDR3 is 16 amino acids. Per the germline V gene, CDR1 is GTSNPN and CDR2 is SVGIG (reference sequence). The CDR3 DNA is TGTGCCTGGAGTCTCCCGACAGGGGGGGTCGGCACTGAAGCTTTCTTT. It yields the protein CAWSLPTGGVGTEAFF.

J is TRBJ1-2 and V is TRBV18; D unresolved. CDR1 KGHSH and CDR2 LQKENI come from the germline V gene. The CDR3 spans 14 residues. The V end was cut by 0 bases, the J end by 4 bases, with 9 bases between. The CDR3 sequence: CASSPPEGTYGYTF. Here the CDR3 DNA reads TGTGCCAGCTCACCACCGGAGGGAACCTATGGCTACACCTTC.

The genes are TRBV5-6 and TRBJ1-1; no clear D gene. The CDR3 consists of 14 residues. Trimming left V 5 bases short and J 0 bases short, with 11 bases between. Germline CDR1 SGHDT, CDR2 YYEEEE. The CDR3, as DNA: TGTGCCAGCAGATCGCGGCCCCTGAACACTGAAGCTTTCTTT. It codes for CASRSRPLNTEAFF. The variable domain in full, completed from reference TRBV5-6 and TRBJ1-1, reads DAGVTQSPTHLIKTRGQQVTLRCSPKSGHDTVSWYQQALGQGPQFIFQYYEEEERQRGNFPDRFSGHQFPNYSSELNVNALLLGDSALYLCASRSRPLNTEAFFGQGTRLTVV.

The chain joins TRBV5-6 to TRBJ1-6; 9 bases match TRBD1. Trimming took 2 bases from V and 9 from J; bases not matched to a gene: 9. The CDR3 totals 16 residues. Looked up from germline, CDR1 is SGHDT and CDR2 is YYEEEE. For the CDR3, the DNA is TGTGCCAGCAGCTTCCTTTTACAGGGGGCAAGTTCACCCCTCCACTTT. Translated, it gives CASSFLLQGASSPLHF.

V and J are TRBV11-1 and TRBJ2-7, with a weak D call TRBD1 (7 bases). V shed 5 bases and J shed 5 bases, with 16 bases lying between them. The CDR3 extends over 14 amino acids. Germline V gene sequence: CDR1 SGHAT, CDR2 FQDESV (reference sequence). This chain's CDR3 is CASSAGQRWNEQYV. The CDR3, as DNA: TGTGCCAGCAGCGCGGGACAGCGTTGGAACGAGCAGTACGTC.

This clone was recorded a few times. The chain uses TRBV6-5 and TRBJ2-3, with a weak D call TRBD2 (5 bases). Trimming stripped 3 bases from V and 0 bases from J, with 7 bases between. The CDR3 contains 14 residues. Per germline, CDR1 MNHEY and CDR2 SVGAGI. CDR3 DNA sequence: TGTGCCAGCAGTTATGGCGGGAGCACAGATACGCAGTATTTT. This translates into CASSYGGSTDTQYF.

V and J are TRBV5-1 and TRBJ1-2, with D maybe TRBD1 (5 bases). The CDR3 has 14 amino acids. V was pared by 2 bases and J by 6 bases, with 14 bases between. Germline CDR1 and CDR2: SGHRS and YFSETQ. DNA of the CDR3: TGCGCCAGCAGCTTAGGGACCCGTGTGGATGGCTACACCTTC. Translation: CASSLGTRVDGYTF. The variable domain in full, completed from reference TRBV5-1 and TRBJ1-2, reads KAGVTQTPRYLIKTRGQQVTLSCSPISGHRSVSWYQQTPGQGLQFLFEYFSETQRNKGNFPGRFSGRQFSNSRSEMNVSTLELGDSALYLCASSLGTRVDGYTFGSGTRLTVV.

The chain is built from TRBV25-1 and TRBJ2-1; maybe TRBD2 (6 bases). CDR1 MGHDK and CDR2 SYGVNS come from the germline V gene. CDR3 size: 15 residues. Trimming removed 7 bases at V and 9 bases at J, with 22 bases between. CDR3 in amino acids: CASKVPGSWGGEQFF. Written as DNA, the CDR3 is TGTGCCAGCAAGGTCCCGGGGTCTTGGGGAGGTGAGCAGTTCTTC.

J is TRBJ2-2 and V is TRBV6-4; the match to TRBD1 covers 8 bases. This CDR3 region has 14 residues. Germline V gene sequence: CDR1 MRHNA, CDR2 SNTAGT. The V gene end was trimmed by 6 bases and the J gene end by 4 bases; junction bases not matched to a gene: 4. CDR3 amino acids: CASSGQGGTGELFF. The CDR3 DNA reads TGTGCCAGCAGCGGACAGGGTGGCACCGGGGAGCTGTTTTTT.

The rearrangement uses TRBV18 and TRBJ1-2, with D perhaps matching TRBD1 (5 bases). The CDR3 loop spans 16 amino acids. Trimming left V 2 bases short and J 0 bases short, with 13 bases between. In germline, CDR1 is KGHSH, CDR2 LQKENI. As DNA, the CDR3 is TGTGCCAGCTCACCAGATCAGGGACGAACTAACTATGGCTACACCTTC. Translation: CASSPDQGRTNYGYTF.

CDR3 nucleotides: TGTGCCAGCAGCTTGGCTAGCGGGATGATCGGGGAGCTGTTTTTT. Translated, it gives CASSLASGMIGELFF. The rearrangement links TRBV5-4 to TRBJ2-2; 9 positions agree with TRBD2. The V and J ends lost 0 bases and 7 bases, in that order; junction bases with no gene match: 4. This CDR3 spans 15 amino acids. Germline CDR1 is SGHNT and CDR2 is YYREEE (reference sequence). The entire variable domain, with the rest obtained from reference TRBV5-4 and TRBJ2-2, is as follows: ETGVTQSPTHLIKTRGQQVTLRCSSQSGHNTVSWYQQALGQGPQFIFQYYREEENGRGNFPPRFSGLQFPNYSSELNVNALELDDSALYLCASSLASGMIGELFFGEGSRLTVL.

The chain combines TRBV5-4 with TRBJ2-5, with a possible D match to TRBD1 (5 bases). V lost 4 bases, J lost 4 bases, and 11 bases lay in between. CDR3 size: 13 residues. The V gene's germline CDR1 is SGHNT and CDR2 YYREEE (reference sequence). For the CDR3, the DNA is TGTGCCAGCAGCCAGTTTGACAGAGAGACCCAGTACTTC. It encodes CASSQFDRETQYF.

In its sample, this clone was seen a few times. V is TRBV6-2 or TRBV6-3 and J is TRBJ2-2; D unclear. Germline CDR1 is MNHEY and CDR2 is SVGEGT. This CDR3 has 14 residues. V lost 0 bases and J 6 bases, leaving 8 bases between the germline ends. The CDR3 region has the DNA TGTGCCAGCAGTTACTCGAACGACCCCGGGGAGCTGTTTTTT. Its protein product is CASSYSNDPGELFF.

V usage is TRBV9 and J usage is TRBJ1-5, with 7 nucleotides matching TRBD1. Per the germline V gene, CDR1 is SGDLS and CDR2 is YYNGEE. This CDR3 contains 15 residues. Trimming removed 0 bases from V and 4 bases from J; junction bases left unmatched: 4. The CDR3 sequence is CASSVGPQGNQPQHF. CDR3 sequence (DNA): TGTGCCAGCAGCGTAGGCCCACAGGGGAATCAGCCCCAGCATTTT.

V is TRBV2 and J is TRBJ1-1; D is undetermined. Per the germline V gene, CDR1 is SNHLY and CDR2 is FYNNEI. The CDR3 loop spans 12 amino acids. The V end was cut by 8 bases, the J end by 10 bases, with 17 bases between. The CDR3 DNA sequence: TGTGCCAGCCTATACCCCCCACCGGGAGCTTTCTTT. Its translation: CASLYPPPGAFF.

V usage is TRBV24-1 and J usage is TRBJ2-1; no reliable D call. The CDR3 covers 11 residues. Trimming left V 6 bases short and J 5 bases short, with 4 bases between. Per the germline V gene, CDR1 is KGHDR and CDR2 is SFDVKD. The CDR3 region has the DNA TGTGCCACCAGTCTAGACAATGAGCAGTTCTTC. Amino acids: CATSLDNEQFF.

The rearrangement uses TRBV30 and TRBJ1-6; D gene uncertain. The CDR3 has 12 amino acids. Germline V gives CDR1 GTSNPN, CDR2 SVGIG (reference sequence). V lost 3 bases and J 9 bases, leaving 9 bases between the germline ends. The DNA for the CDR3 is TGTGCCTGGAGAATAGGGCTTTCACCCCTCCACTTT. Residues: CAWRIGLSPLHF.